This TCR beta chain emerged from a study of T cells in Graves' hyperthyroidism and ophthalmopathy. The CDR3 is 14 amino acids. Per germline, CDR1 DFQATT and CDR2 SNEGSKA (reference sequence). Amplified regions were TCR beta CDR3 sequences from RNA transcripts. RT-PCR in the first round (using the HTBI primer set) targeted the TCR CDR3. TCRdb itself ran the multiplex PCR reads through MiXCR, one entry per CDR3 protein. This table has approximately 590,000 distinct CDR3 sequences, approximately 44% appearing once. J is TRBJ2-5 and V is TRBV20-1, with D possibly being TRBD1 (5 bases). Judging by the DNA end, TRBJ2-7 fits better; the J call may be wrong. The clonotype comes from a woman in her late teens or twenties with Graves' hyperthyroidism. The sample was peripheral blood or thyroid tissue (not recorded which). CDR3: CSARESRVAYEQYF. The CDR3 DNA follows: TGCAGTGCTAGAGAAAGCAGGGTCGCCTACGAGCAGTACTTC.